One T cell receptor beta chain is described in this entry. Its antigen has not been determined. No clone much larger than this one lies a single base away; base qualities are absent. The source of the sample is a study of technical replicates of blood from a handful of donors (dated by TCRdb to about 2017). The CDR3 sequence holds 12 residues, the cysteine and phenylalanine included. Only the CDR3 DNA is retained, 36 bases long and in frame from the first base. Relative to germline, V is 8 bases shorter and J is 5 bases shorter, with 12 bases between their ends. Sequences SNHLY (CDR1) and FYNNEI (CDR2) are obtained from the germline V gene. The library was made by the immunoSEQ multiplex PCR assay. TCRdb limited this immuneACCESS table to in-frame rearrangements with V and J called. A share of clones is missing; checked studies link under half to unresolved V genes, and the rest is unexplained. Counted in this sample were about 61,000 clones; over 75% of them appeared once. The biggest ten clones account for approximately 5.2% of the sample.

Recombination joined TRBV2 with TRBJ2-5; the D gene is possibly TRBD2, with 7 bases matching. The TCR comes from a human donor in good health. Some clones in this sample may be carry-over from other donors' samples. What was sequenced was PBMCs. The CDR3 protein is CASRGAGETQYF. The nucleotide sequence reads TGTGCCAGCCGGGGGGCCGGGGAGACCCAGTACTTC.